A single sample is the source of the 6 T cell receptor beta chains below, sequenced in a study of long-term antiretroviral therapy in people with HIV. Investigators performed immunoSEQ version v3.0 at survey level. Here immunoSEQ multiplex PCR was the method, and the copy in TCRdb shows in-frame clones only, minus some. The sample includes some 22,000 clones, 65% to 80% seen only once; the top ten take roughly a tenth. The sequencing used unsorted PBMCs, collected 4.1 years after starting antiretroviral therapy. The receptors derive from a woman aged 40 to 50 with HIV.

V and J are TRBV5-1 and TRBJ1-1, with D uncertain. This CDR3 spans 13 amino acids. V gave up 1 base and J gave up 3 bases, with 7 bases separating them. Germline V lookup: CDR1 SGHRS, CDR2 YFSETQ. Here the CDR3 reads CASSLNGDTEAFF. CDR3 nucleotide sequence: TGCGCCAGCAGCTTGAATGGAGACACTGAAGCTTTCTTT.

V and J are TRBV7-8 and TRBJ1-3; tentative D call: TRBD1 (6 bases). V was shortened by 2 bases and J by 4 bases, with 18 bases between the two germline ends. Germline V gives CDR1 SGHVS, CDR2 FQNEAQ. This CDR3 comprises 17 residues. The CDR3 bases are TGTGCCAGCAGCTTACGGGCAGGGGCAAGAATAGGAAACACCATATATTTT. This translates into CASSLRAGARIGNTIYF.

The rearrangement uses TRBV6-5 and TRBJ2-3; 9 bases fit TRBD2. The germline V gene has CDR1 MNHEY and CDR2 SVGAGI. This CDR3 contains 16 residues. V lost 0 bases and J lost 2; bases outside the gene matches: 3. CDR3 loop: CASSYSASGITDTQYF. CDR3 coding DNA: TGTGCCAGCAGTTACTCGGCTAGCGGGATCACAGATACGCAGTATTTT.

V usage is TRBV5-4 and J usage is TRBJ1-4, with 9 positions matching TRBD1. The trim removed 4 bases at V and 5 bases at J, leaving 6 bases unmatched. Per germline, CDR1 SGHNT and CDR2 YYREEE (reference sequence). This CDR3 spans 15 amino acids. The CDR3 loop is CASSPGQGLNEKLFF. The CDR3 DNA reads as TGTGCCAGCAGCCCGGGACAGGGATTAAATGAAAAACTGTTTTTT. The whole variable domain, remainder taken from reference TRBV5-4 and TRBJ1-4, is ETGVTQSPTHLIKTRGQQVTLRCSSQSGHNTVSWYQQALGQGPQFIFQYYREEENGRGNFPPRFSGLQFPNYSSELNVNALELDDSALYLCASSPGQGLNEKLFFGSGTQLSVL.

This clone was seen a few times. The chain recombines TRBV7-2 with TRBJ1-6; 8 nucleotides align to TRBD1. There are 14 residues in the CDR3. V dropped 5 bases and J dropped 7; count of bases not matched to a gene: 4. The V gene's germline CDR1 is SGHTA and CDR2 FQGNSA. The CDR3: CASSGQGLNSPLHF. The CDR3 DNA is TGTGCCAGCAGCGGACAGGGACTAAATTCACCCCTCCACTTT.

This chain links TRBV2 with TRBJ2-5; no definite D call. Germline V gives CDR1 SNHLY, CDR2 FYNNEI. With 6 bases removed from V and 5 bases from J, the gap between germline ends came to 10 bases. This CDR3 spans 12 amino acids. The DNA of the CDR3 is TGTGCCAGCAGAAGTCTAGGGGAGACCCAGTACTTC. Protein product: CASRSLGETQYF.